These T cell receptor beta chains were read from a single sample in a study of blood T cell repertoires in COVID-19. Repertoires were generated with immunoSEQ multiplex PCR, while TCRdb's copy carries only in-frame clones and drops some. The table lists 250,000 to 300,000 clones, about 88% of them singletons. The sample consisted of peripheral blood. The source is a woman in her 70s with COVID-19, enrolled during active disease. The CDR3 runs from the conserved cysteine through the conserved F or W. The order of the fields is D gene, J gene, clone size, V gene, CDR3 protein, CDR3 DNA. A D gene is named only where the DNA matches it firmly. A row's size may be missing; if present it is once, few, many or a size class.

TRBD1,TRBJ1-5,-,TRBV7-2,CASSFGDRINQPQHF,TGTGCCAGCAGCTTCGGGGACAGGATTAATCAGCCCCAGCATTTT
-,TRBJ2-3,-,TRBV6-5,CASSYHGGLRTDTQYF,TGTGCCAGCAGTTACCATGGGGGGTTACGCACAGATACGCAGTATTTT
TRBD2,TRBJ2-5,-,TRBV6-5,CASRLPGLATQYF,TGTGCCAGCAGACTTCCGGGACTAGCGACCCAGTACTTC
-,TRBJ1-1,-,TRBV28,CASRRLLSGNTEAFF,TGTGCCAGCAGAAGACTACTCTCCGGGAACACTGAAGCTTTCTTT
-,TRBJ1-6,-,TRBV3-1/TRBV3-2,CASSQDNRDISPLHF,TGTGCCAGCAGCCAAGATAACCGGGACATTTCACCCCTCCACTTT
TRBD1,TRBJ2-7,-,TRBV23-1,CASSPSWDRPPRFLYEQYF,TGCGCCAGCAGTCCGTCCTGGGACAGGCCCCCTCGGTTCCTTTACGAGCAGTACTTC
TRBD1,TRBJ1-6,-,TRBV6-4,CASSRTGENSPLHF,TGTGCCAGCAGCCGGACAGGAGAGAATTCACCCCTCCACTTT
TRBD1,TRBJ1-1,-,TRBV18,CASSGQEKNTEAFF,TGTGCCAGCTCAGGACAGGAGAAGAACACTGAAGCTTTCTTT
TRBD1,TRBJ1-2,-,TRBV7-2,CASSTRDRDNYGYTF,TGTGCCAGCAGCACCCGGGACAGGGATAACTATGGCTACACCTTC
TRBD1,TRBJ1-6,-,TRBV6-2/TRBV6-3,CASSWGQSASPLHF,TGTGCCAGCAGTTGGGGACAGTCGGCATCACCCCTCCACTTT
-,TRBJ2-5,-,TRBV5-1,CASSLEILETQYF,TGCGCCAGCAGCTTAGAGATATTGGAGACCCAGTACTTC
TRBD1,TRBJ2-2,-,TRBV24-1,CATIRDREDTGELFF,TGTGCCACCATCCGGGACAGGGAAGACACCGGGGAGCTGTTTTTT
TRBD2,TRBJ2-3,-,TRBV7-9,CASSPRAGGPKDTQYF,TGTGCCAGCAGCCCAAGAGCGGGGGGGCCAAAAGATACGCAGTATTTT
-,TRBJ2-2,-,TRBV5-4,CASSLMAGRIGELFF,TGTGCCAGCAGCTTAATGGCGGGGAGGATCGGGGAGCTGTTTTTT
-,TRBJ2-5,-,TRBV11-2,CASSPPGGETQYF,TGTGCCAGCAGCCCACCTGGGGGGGAGACCCAGTACTTC
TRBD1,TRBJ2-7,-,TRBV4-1,CASSQGGTGVYEQYF,TGCGCCAGCAGCCAAGGGGGGACAGGGGTGTACGAGCAGTACTTC
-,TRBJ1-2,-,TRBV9,CASSVEGGRGGYTF,TGTGCCAGCAGCGTAGAGGGCGGCCGCGGGGGCTACACCTTC
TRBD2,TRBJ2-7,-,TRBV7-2,CASSSSGASYEQYF,TGTGCCAGCAGCTCTAGCGGGGCCTCCTACGAGCAGTACTTC
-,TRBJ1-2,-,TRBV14,CASSQVLSRGYTF,TGTGCCAGCAGCCAAGTACTGTCGCGGGGCTACACCTTC
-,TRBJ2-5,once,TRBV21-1,CASSKTGKRQGARETQYF,TGTGCCAGCAGCAAAACTGGGAAGAGACAGGGGGCGCGGGAGACCCAGTACTTC
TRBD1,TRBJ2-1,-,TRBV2,CASSEPRQGPPITSYNEQFF,TGTGCCAGCAGTGAACCGAGACAGGGCCCCCCGATTACGTCCTACAATGAGCAGTTCTTC
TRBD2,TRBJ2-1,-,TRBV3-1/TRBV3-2,CASSQGSGGAYEQFF,TGTGCCAGCAGCCAAGGTTCCGGGGGGGCCTATGAGCAGTTCTTC
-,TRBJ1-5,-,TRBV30,CAWIPPRIRPQHF,TGTGCCTGGATCCCCCCCAGGATTCGGCCCCAGCATTTT
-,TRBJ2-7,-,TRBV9,CASSVGDNYEQYF,TGTGCCAGCAGCGTAGGGGACAACTACGAGCAGTACTTC
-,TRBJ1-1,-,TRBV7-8,CASSSPGYPVGNTEAFF,TGTGCCAGCAGCTCCCCGGGGTACCCTGTCGGGAACACTGAAGCTTTCTTT
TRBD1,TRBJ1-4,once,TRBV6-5,CASRKDRGVDEKLFF,TGTGCCAGCAGAAAAGACAGGGGGGTTGATGAAAAACTGTTTTTT
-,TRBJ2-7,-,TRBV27,CASHWAGALDEQYF,TGTGCCAGCCACTGGGCAGGGGCATTAGACGAGCAGTACTTC
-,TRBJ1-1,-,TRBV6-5,CASRYYTLNTEAFF,TGTGCCAGCAGATATTACACATTGAACACTGAAGCTTTCTTT
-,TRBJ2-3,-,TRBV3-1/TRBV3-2,CASSQSIGGTDTQYF,TGTGCCAGCAGCCAATCGATAGGGGGAACAGATACGCAGTATTTT
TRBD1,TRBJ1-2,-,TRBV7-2,CASSPRDRVYGYTF,TGTGCCAGCAGCCCCCGGGACAGGGTTTACGGCTACACCTTC
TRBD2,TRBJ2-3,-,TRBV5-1,CASSLAGLAGATDTQYF,TGCGCCAGCAGCTTGGCCGGTCTAGCGGGGGCCACAGATACGCAGTATTTT
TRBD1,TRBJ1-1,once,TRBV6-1,CASSDRGRGAFF,TGTGCCAGCAGTGACAGGGGGCGTGGAGCTTTCTTT
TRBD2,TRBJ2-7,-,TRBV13,CASSTGLAGGKEQYF,TGTGCCAGCAGCACGGGACTAGCGGGGGGTAAAGAGCAGTACTTC
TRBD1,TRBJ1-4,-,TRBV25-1,CASTSGTGIF,TGTGCCAGCACCTCCGGGACAGGTATTTTT
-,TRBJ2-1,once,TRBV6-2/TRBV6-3,CASSSRLVSNEQFF,TGTGCCAGCAGTTCACGACTAGTAAGCAATGAGCAGTTCTTC
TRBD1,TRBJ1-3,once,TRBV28,CASSLQGAEAGNTIYF,TGTGCCAGCAGTTTACAGGGGGCCGAAGCTGGAAACACCATATATTTT
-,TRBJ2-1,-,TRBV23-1,CASSQAQRSRSYNEQFF,TGCGCCAGCAGTCAAGCCCAGCGGTCCCGCTCCTACAATGAGCAGTTCTTC
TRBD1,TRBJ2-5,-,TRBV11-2,CASSRGQGVGETQYF,TGTGCCAGCAGTCGTGGACAGGGGGTGGGGGAGACCCAGTACTTC
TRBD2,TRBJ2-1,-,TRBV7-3,CASSLTLAGGLVEQFF,TGTGCCAGCAGCTTGACTTTAGCGGGGGGGCTCGTTGAGCAGTTCTTC
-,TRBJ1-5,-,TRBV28,CASSPLGEAQHF,TGTGCCAGCAGCCCGCTTGGGGAGGCCCAGCATTTT
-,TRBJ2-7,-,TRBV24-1,CATSGGSGAYEQYF,TGTGCCACCAGTGGAGGTAGCGGAGCCTACGAGCAGTACTTC
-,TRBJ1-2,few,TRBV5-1,CASSLDQTGLANYGYTF,TGCGCCAGCAGCTTGGACCAAACAGGGCTGGCTAACTATGGCTACACCTTC
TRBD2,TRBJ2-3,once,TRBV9,CASSPRTSKDTDTQYF,TGTGCCAGCAGCCCCCGGACTAGCAAGGACACAGATACGCAGTATTTT
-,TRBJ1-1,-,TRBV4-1,CASSQERRGPVNTEAFF,TGCGCCAGCAGCCAAGAGCGCAGGGGTCCTGTGAACACTGAAGCTTTCTTT
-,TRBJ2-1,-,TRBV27,CASSSQGRGNEQFF,TGTGCCAGCAGTTCGCAGGGTAGGGGCAATGAGCAGTTCTTC
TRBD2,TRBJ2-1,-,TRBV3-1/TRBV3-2,CASSQESSGGGNEQFF,TGTGCCAGCAGCCAAGAGTCTAGCGGGGGAGGGAATGAGCAGTTCTTC
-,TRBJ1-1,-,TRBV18,CASSLSSPWGTPNTEAFF,TGTGCCAGCTCACTTTCATCCCCCTGGGGGACACCGAACACTGAAGCTTTCTTT
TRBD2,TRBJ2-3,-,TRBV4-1,CASSQSSGDTDTQYF,TGCGCCAGCAGCCAAAGTAGCGGGGACACAGATACGCAGTATTTT
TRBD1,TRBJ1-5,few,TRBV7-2,CASSLATGPHQPQHF,TGTGCCAGCAGCTTAGCGACAGGGCCCCATCAGCCCCAGCATTTT
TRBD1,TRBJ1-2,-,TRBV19,CASSTRDSLYGYTF,TGTGCCAGTAGTACACGGGACAGCCTCTATGGCTACACCTTC
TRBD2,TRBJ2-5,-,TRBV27,CASGGLAGGRGTQYF,TGTGCCAGCGGAGGACTAGCGGGGGGGCGGGGCACCCAGTACTTC
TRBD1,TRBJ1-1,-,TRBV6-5,CASRFEGAITEAFF,TGTGCCAGCAGGTTCGAGGGGGCGATCACTGAAGCTTTCTTT
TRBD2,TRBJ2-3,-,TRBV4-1,CASSQEGTRLQYF,TGCGCCAGCAGCCAAGAGGGGACTAGACTGCAGTATTTT
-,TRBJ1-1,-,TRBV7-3,CASSLAGVTDTEAFF,TGTGCCAGCAGCTTAGCGGGGGTTACAGACACTGAAGCTTTCTTT
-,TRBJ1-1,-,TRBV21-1,CASSNLVKEVAFF,TGTGCCAGCAGCAATTTGGTAAAGGAGGTGGCTTTCTTT
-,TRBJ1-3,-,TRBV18,CASSPARGRSSGNTIYF,TGTGCCAGCTCACCGGCTAGGGGTCGGAGCTCTGGAAACACCATATATTTT
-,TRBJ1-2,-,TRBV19,CASSLTSGLRGGYTF,TGTGCCAGTAGCTTAACTTCAGGGTTGCGTGGTGGCTACACCTTC
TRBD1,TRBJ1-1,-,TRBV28,CASSWTGADTEAFF,TGTGCCAGCAGTTGGACAGGGGCGGACACTGAAGCTTTCTTT
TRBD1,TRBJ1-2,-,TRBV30,CACDRGLRDYGYTF,TGTGCCTGTGACAGGGGGCTTAGAGACTATGGCTACACCTTC
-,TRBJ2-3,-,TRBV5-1,CASSFRGGTSTDTQYF,TGCGCCAGCAGCTTTAGGGGGGGCACTAGCACAGATACGCAGTATTTT